Presented here are 27 T cell receptor beta chains from one specimen sequenced in a study of blood T cell repertoires in COVID-19. Produced via immunoSEQ multiplex PCR; TCRdb's table is partial and in-frame only. Of a few hundred thousand clones in the sample, around 90% were seen once. Sequencing was done on a sample of PBMCs or T cells enriched from blood (not recorded which). These receptors all stem from a human donor in a cohort exposed to, infected with or recovered from COVID-19 (not recorded which). The donor label of this sample is uncertain.

On this clone itself: The sample carries other DNA sequences with the same CDR3. The V gene is TRBV19, the J gene TRBJ1-2, with D possibly being TRBD1 (6 bases). Deletions cut 6 bases from V and 1 base from J, with 12 bases between. Germline CDR1 and CDR2: LNHDA and SQIVND (reference sequence). The CDR3 length is 14 residues. The CDR3 nucleotides are TGTGCCAGTAGGGGGGGGCAGAATAACTATGGCTACACCTTC. The encoded protein is CASRGGQNNYGYTF.

This chain connects TRBV27 to TRBJ1-6; 9 bases are a match to TRBD1. This CDR3 contains 14 residues. J gave up 10 bases and V 6 bases, and 7 bases lay outside the gene matches. In germline, CDR1 is MNHEY, CDR2 SMNVEV (reference sequence). CDR3 sequence reads: CASRWTGVGSPLHF. CDR3 coding DNA: TGTGCCAGCAGATGGACAGGGGTTGGGTCACCCCTCCACTTT.

This rearrangement joins TRBV6-4 to TRBJ1-6, with a tentative D call TRBD1 (5 bases). CDR1 and CDR2 (germline): MRHNA, SNTAGT. V was cut by 5 bases and J by 14 bases, with 7 bases left in between. The CDR3 contains 10 residues. CDR3: CASSPRALHF. CDR3 sequence (DNA): TGTGCCAGCAGTCCCAGGGCCCTCCACTTT.

CDR3 region: CASSEVGGAWNEQFF. The CDR3 DNA reads TGCGCCAGCAGTGAAGTCGGGGGGGCCTGGAATGAGCAGTTCTTC. The chain carries TRBV10-1 and TRBJ2-1; 8 bases line up with TRBD2. The CDR3 totals 15 residues. The germline CDR1 and CDR2 sequences are WNHNN and SYGVQD (reference sequence). Losses at the gene ends were 3 bases for V and 7 bases for J; bases not matched to a gene: 8.

The chain has TRBV14 and TRBJ1-2; no clear D gene. The germline CDR1 and CDR2 sequences are SGHDN and FVKESK. V lost 1 base, J lost 7 bases, and 10 bases lay in between. CDR3 length: 13 residues. CDR3 sequence (DNA): TGTGCCAGCAGCCAAGCGGCGGGTGGTGGCTACACCTTC. Amino acid sequence: CASSQAAGGGYTF.

Details on this clone: The sample has other DNA sequences that encode this CDR3 too. This sequence joins TRBV24-1 and TRBJ1-1; a weak D match, TRBD1 (5 bases). Germline V lookup: CDR1 KGHDR, CDR2 SFDVKD. CDR3 length equals 13 residues. V lost 5 bases, J lost 4 bases, and 10 bases lay in between. The CDR3: CATSAAGGTEAFF. DNA of the CDR3: TGTGCCACCAGTGCCGCGGGGGGCACTGAAGCTTTCTTT.

V is TRBV25-1 and J is TRBJ1-1, with a weak D call TRBD1 (6 bases). CDR3 length: 17 residues. V lost 2 bases and J lost 0, with 16 bases in between. CDR1 is MGHDK, CDR2 SYGVNS, per germline. The CDR3 loop reads CASSELRGGEMNTEAFF. CDR3 bases: TGTGCCAGCAGTGAACTAAGGGGGGGCGAGATGAACACTGAAGCTTTCTTT.

The chain is built from TRBV4-1 and TRBJ2-2, with TRBD2 matching over 9 bases. The CDR3 sequence is 20 residues long. Per the germline V gene, CDR1 is MGHRA and CDR2 is YSYEKL. With 4 bases clipped from V and 3 bases from J, the junction kept 18 bases outside the gene matches. The CDR3 reads CASSRDGGGVTRRDTGELFF. The CDR3 nucleotides read TGCGCCAGCAGCCGGGACGGCGGGGGGGTTACAAGAAGGGACACCGGGGAGCTGTTTTTT.

This clone appeared a few times. The chain combines TRBV6-1 with TRBJ1-3, with TRBD1 matching over 7 bases. This CDR3 comprises 16 residues. The V and J ends lost 2 bases and 0 bases, in that order; junction bases with no gene match: 4. Germline V gives CDR1 MNHNS, CDR2 SASEGT. In DNA form, the CDR3 reads TGTGCCAGCAGTGAAAGGGCAGGGGGCTCTGGAAACACCATATATTTT. Amino acids: CASSERAGGSGNTIYF.

The V and J genes are TRBV19 and TRBJ1-2; 7 nucleotides align to TRBD1. V lost 0 bases to trimming and J lost 4 bases; unmatched junction nucleotides: 5. Germline V lookup: CDR1 LNHDA, CDR2 SQIVND (reference sequence). This CDR3 region has 15 residues. The CDR3 sequence: CASSIEGQAAYGYTF. The CDR3 DNA reads as TGTGCCAGTAGTATAGAAGGACAGGCGGCCTATGGCTACACCTTC.

The V call is TRBV28, the J call TRBJ1-5; D is uncertain. V was clipped by 2 bases and J by 3 bases, with 8 bases between them. The length of the CDR3 is 14 residues. CDR1 is MDHEN and CDR2 is SYDVKM in the germline V gene. The CDR3 DNA is TGTGCCAGCAGTTTACGGGGATACAATCAGCCCCAGCATTTT. Translation: CASSLRGYNQPQHF.

V usage is TRBV2 and J usage is TRBJ2-4; D is ambiguous. In germline, CDR1 is SNHLY, CDR2 FYNNEI. The CDR3 totals 12 residues. The germline V and J ends were trimmed by 3 bases and 8 bases, with 8 bases remaining between them. The CDR3 bases are TGTGCCAGCAGTGACTTCCCGGACATTCAGTACTTC. Its protein product is CASSDFPDIQYF.

The CDR3 reads CASTGTSRSSYNEQFF. The CDR3 DNA sequence: TGTGCCAGCACCGGGACTAGCAGGAGCTCCTACAATGAGCAGTTCTTC. The chain employs TRBV9 and TRBJ2-1; TRBD2 aligns across 9 bases. This CDR3 is 16 amino acids long. CDR1 and CDR2 (germline): SGDLS, YYNGEE. With V trimmed by 6 bases and J by 0 bases, 7 bases remained unmatched.

The chain's CDR3 is CSVEDPDTEAFF. The CDR3 DNA reads as TGCAGCGTTGAAGATCCGGACACTGAAGCTTTCTTT. This chain joins TRBV29-1 and TRBJ1-1; D unclear. The germline gives CDR1 SQVTM, CDR2 ANQGSEA. V shed 0 bases and J shed 3 bases, with 5 bases lying between them. The CDR3 consists of 12 residues. The full variable domain, completed using reference TRBV29-1 and TRBJ1-1, is SAVISQKPSRDICQRGTSLTIQCQVDSQVTMMFWYRQQPGQSLTLIATANQGSEATYESGFVIDKFPISRPNLTFSTLTVSNMSPEDSSIYLCSVEDPDTEAFFGQGTRLTVV.

The chain is built from TRBV4-1 and TRBJ2-1; TRBD2 matches at 8 bases. Germline CDR1 MGHRA, CDR2 YSYEKL. This CDR3 comprises 17 residues. The ends lost 1 base at V and 8 bases at J; junction bases unmatched: 13. The CDR3 sequence is CASSQGSGGPRRDEQFF. The CDR3 DNA sequence: TGCGCCAGCAGCCAAGGGTCGGGGGGGCCCCGGAGGGATGAGCAGTTCTTC.

This rearrangement joins TRBV6-6 to TRBJ2-3; 9 bases line up with TRBD2. The V and J ends lost 10 bases and 6 bases, in that order; junction bases with no gene match: 11. The CDR3 totals 14 residues. CDR1 is MNHNY, CDR2 SVGAGI, per germline (reference sequence). CDR3: CATNGVAGGDTQYF. CDR3 in DNA: TGTGCCACCAATGGGGTTGCGGGGGGGGATACGCAGTATTTT.

The V call is TRBV6-5, the J call TRBJ1-3; the D gene is possibly TRBD1 (5 bases). Deletions cut 8 bases from V and 0 bases from J, with 14 bases between. The CDR3 has 15 residues. CDR1 is MNHEY, CDR2 SVGAGI, per germline. The CDR3 spells CASGPGWDSGNTIYF. The DNA for the CDR3 is TGTGCCAGCGGACCAGGGTGGGACTCTGGAAACACCATATATTTT.

This clone was counted once. V gene TRBV28 combines with J gene TRBJ1-3, with a tentative D call TRBD1 (5 bases). Germline V gene lookup returns CDR1 MDHEN and CDR2 SYDVKM. Trimming cost V 2 bases and J 4 bases, with 12 bases left between them. The CDR3 loop spans 15 amino acids. Here the CDR3 reads CASSLQGSAGNTIYF. The CDR3 DNA reads TGTGCCAGCAGTTTACAGGGATCAGCCGGAAACACCATATATTTT. The full variable domain, in which reference TRBV28 and TRBJ1-3 provide the parts outside the CDR3, is DVKVTQSSRYLVKRTGEKVFLECVQDMDHENMFWYRQDPGLGLRLIYFSYDVKMKEKGDIPEGYSVSREKKERFSLILESASTNQTSMYLCASSLQGSAGNTIYFGEGSWLTVV.

The J gene is TRBJ2-3, the V gene TRBV30; a possible D gene is TRBD2 (7 bases). Looked up from germline, CDR1 is GTSNPN and CDR2 is SVGIG (reference sequence). V lost 0 bases, J lost 5 bases, and 15 bases lay in between. This CDR3 spans 15 amino acids. The CDR3 nucleotides are TGTGCCTGGAGTGTATCCGGGGGGCAGGGAGATACGCAGTATTTT. Translating gives CAWSVSGGQGDTQYF.

The V call is TRBV12-5, the J call TRBJ2-7, with D tentatively TRBD1 (7 bases). Trimming shortened V by 6 bases and J by 3 bases, and 15 bases separated the two germline ends. This CDR3 is built from 14 residues. Germline V CDR1 and CDR2: LGHNT, FRNRAP. CDR3 nucleotide sequence: TGTGCTAGTGGACGCGGGACAGAGAGCTACGAGCAGTACTTC. It codes for CASGRGTESYEQYF.

The chain employs TRBV20-1 and TRBJ2-7, with D maybe TRBD2 (5 bases). The germline CDR1 and CDR2 sequences are DFQATT and SNEGSKA (reference sequence). The CDR3 spans 14 residues. V lost 3 bases and J 0 bases, leaving 12 bases between the germline ends. This CDR3 is CSASSGYNSYEQYF. CDR3 coding DNA: TGCAGTGCTAGTTCGGGGTATAACTCCTACGAGCAGTACTTC.

The rearrangement links TRBV5-5 to TRBJ1-4; 11 bases align to TRBD1. V lost 2 bases and J lost 0; bases outside the gene matches: 12. The CDR3 is 20 residues long. Looked up from germline, CDR1 is SGHKS and CDR2 is YYEKEE (reference sequence). In nucleotides, the CDR3 is TGTGCCAGCAGCTTTCGAATCAGGGACAGGGGGATTGCAACTAATGAAAAACTGTTTTTT. It specifies CASSFRIRDRGIATNEKLFF.

The chain is built from TRBV7-2 and TRBJ2-7; no clear D. The V end lost 1 base, the J end lost 0 bases, and 13 bases lay between the germline ends. Per germline, CDR1 SGHTA and CDR2 FQGNSA. This CDR3 comprises 16 residues. CDR3 DNA: TGTGCCAGCAGCTTAGAGTATGACCGGAGCTCCTACGAGCAGTACTTC. Its protein product is CASSLEYDRSSYEQYF.

The J gene is TRBJ2-7, the V gene TRBV4-2; D is unclear. In germline, CDR1 is LGHNA, CDR2 YNFKEQ. The CDR3 extends over 15 amino acids. Trimming pared 1 base from V and 4 bases from J, leaving 14 bases between. The CDR3 sequence is CASSQGASAGYEQYF. The CDR3 bases are TGTGCCAGCAGCCAAGGGGCATCGGCCGGATACGAGCAGTACTTC.

This clone was recorded once. The chain has TRBV9 and TRBJ1-1; D remains ambiguous. The germline V gene has CDR1 SGDLS and CDR2 YYNGEE. Deletions cut 0 bases from V and 4 bases from J, with 10 bases between. The CDR3 runs 14 residues. In nucleotides, the CDR3 is TGTGCCAGCAGCGTAGTGCAGGTACCCACTGAAGCTTTCTTT. Protein sequence: CASSVVQVPTEAFF.

This chain uses TRBV9 with TRBJ1-6, with 8 bases matching TRBD1. The CDR3 has 15 amino acids. The V gene end was trimmed by 0 bases and the J gene end by 9 bases; junction bases not matched to a gene: 5. The germline V gene has CDR1 SGDLS and CDR2 YYNGEE. Here the CDR3 DNA reads TGTGCCAGCAGCGTAGAGGACAGGGCGGGTTCACCCCTCCACTTT. Protein: CASSVEDRAGSPLHF.

The CDR3, as DNA: TGCAGCGTTAGGGGGTTCGGGATCAGCACTGAAGCTTTCTTT. Protein product: CSVRGFGISTEAFF. The chain employs TRBV29-1 and TRBJ1-1, with D maybe TRBD1 (6 bases). Germline loops: CDR1 SQVTM, CDR2 ANQGSEA. There are 14 residues in the CDR3. The germline V and J ends were trimmed by 5 bases and 4 bases, with 17 bases remaining between them. The whole variable domain, remainder taken from reference TRBV29-1 and TRBJ1-1, is SAVISQKPSRDICQRGTSLTIQCQVDSQVTMMFWYRQQPGQSLTLIATANQGSEATYESGFVIDKFPISRPNLTFSTLTVSNMSPEDSSIYLCSVRGFGISTEAFFGQGTRLTVV.